The rows below give T cell receptor beta chains drawn from one sample of a study of OX40 agonist ivuxolimab in advanced cancers. Sequenced by immunoSEQ multiplex PCR; TCRdb stores in-frame clones only, minus some. Of approximately 91,000 clones listed, 87% are singletons. The sequenced sample was CD4+ or CD8+ T cells sorted from blood, obtained in a trial of the OX40 agonist ivuxolimab. Receptors were obtained from an adult with an advanced solid tumor such as melanoma, head and neck, liver or kidney cancer. Each CDR3 is given with its conserved first and last residue. Fields, in order: V gene, J gene, D gene, clone size, CDR3 DNA, CDR3 protein. D genes are given only for firm matches. Rows give clone size only sometimes, using once, few, many, or a class for an expanded clone.

TRBV29-1	TRBJ2-5	.	.	TGCAGCGTTGAGTCAGGGCAAGAGACCCAGTACTTC	CSVESGQETQYF
TRBV7-6	TRBJ1-5	.	once	TGTGCCAGCACCCCTGGAACAGGGAGGAATCAGCCCCAGCATTTT	CASTPGTGRNQPQHF
TRBV9	TRBJ2-1	TRBD2	.	TGTGCCAGCAGCGTAGGGCCGGGGGGAACCTACAATGAGCAGTTCTTC	CASSVGPGGTYNEQFF
TRBV21-1	TRBJ2-4	.	.	TGTGCCAGCACCCCCCAGGAGCGGGATGGAGTCAAAAACATTCAGTACTTC	CASTPQERDGVKNIQYF
TRBV7-2	TRBJ1-6	TRBD1	.	TGTGCCAGCAGCTTAGCCCGGGGACTCTCTCCGGGACAGGGAAATTCACCCCTCCACTTT	CASSLARGLSPGQGNSPLHF
TRBV25-1	TRBJ1-5	.	.	TGTGCCAGCAGTGAAAGGGTCCACCATGCATGCAATCAGCCCCAGCATTTT	CASSERVHHACNQPQHF
TRBV29-1	TRBJ2-1	.	.	TGCAGCGTTGACGTCAGGGCAGATGAGCAGTTCTTC	CSVDVRADEQFF
TRBV29-1	TRBJ2-1	.	once	TGCAGCGTTGGGGGCGAGCTCCGAAGGAGCTCCTACAATGAGCAGTTCTTC	CSVGGELRRSSYNEQFF
TRBV19	TRBJ2-3	.	.	TGTGCCAGTAGTATTCGACCCACGGCCGATACGCAGTATTTT	CASSIRPTADTQYF
TRBV5-4	TRBJ2-5	.	.	TGTGCCAGCAGCCCCCGGACGGAGCCTAGGGAGACCCAGTACTTC	CASSPRTEPRETQYF
TRBV28	TRBJ1-6	.	.	TGTGCCAGCAGTCCCGGGGTAGGTTCACCCCTCCACTTT	CASSPGVGSPLHF
TRBV5-1	TRBJ1-2	TRBD1	.	TGCGCCAGCAGACCCGGGACAGGGGGCAGGGGCTACACCTTC	CASRPGTGGRGYTF
TRBV20-1	TRBJ2-7	.	.	TGCAGTGCTGGCTCTAGAGAGCAGTACTTC	CSAGSREQYF
TRBV19	TRBJ2-6	TRBD1	.	TGTGCCGTACAGACAGGGATCGGGGCCAACGTCCTGACTTTC	CAVQTGIGANVLTF
TRBV27	TRBJ2-2	.	.	TGTGCCAGCAGCCCCGCAGGGTGGACCGGGGAGCTGTTTTTT	CASSPAGWTGELFF
TRBV21-1	TRBJ2-2	.	.	TGTGCCAGCAGCAAAGTTGCACAGGCCCGGGGGGTGCTGTTTTTT	CASSKVAQARGVLFF
TRBV7-8	TRBJ2-3	.	once	TGTGCCAGCAGCCTAACGGAGCAGCGTACGCAGTATTTT	CASSLTEQRTQYF
TRBV5-1	TRBJ1-3	.	once	TGCGCCAGCAGCACAGACAGGATCACTGGAAACACCATATATTTT	CASSTDRITGNTIYF
TRBV6-5	TRBJ2-3	.	.	TGTGCGATAGGGGGGGGCGCCCCCACAGATACGCAGTATTTT	CAIGGGAPTDTQYF
TRBV27	TRBJ1-4	.	once	TGTGCCAGCAGTCGCACTAGAGGGTTTGAAAAACTGTTTTTT	CASSRTRGFEKLFF
TRBV7-9	TRBJ2-2	.	.	TGTGCCAGCAGTTTTATACAGGGTTCCGGGGAGCTGTTTTTT	CASSFIQGSGELFF
TRBV6-1	TRBJ2-6	.	.	TGTGCCAGCAGAACAGGGCGGACTGGGGCCAACGTCCTGACTTTC	CASRTGRTGANVLTF
TRBV4-2	TRBJ2-3	.	.	TGTGCCAGCAGCCGACAAGGGCTAGCGAGCGATACGCAGTATTTT	CASSRQGLASDTQYF
TRBV27	TRBJ1-5	.	.	TGTGCCAGCAGTTTCTCGGGGACGGGGCAGCCCCAGCATTTT	CASSFSGTGQPQHF
TRBV7-3	TRBJ2-1	.	.	TGTGCCAGCAGCCCCACCGAGTGGGGACCATCCTACAATGAGCAGTTCTTC	CASSPTEWGPSYNEQFF
TRBV4-1	TRBJ2-7	.	once	TGCGCCAGCAGCCAAGATCTCGGCGGGTACAGCTCCTACGAGCAGTACTTC	CASSQDLGGYSSYEQYF
TRBV5-1	TRBJ2-7	TRBD1	.	TGCGCCAGCAGCTTGGCCGGTAATAGGGGGCCAATGTCCTACGAGCAGTACTTC	CASSLAGNRGPMSYEQYF
TRBV18	TRBJ2-7	TRBD1	.	TGTGCCAGCGGACTTCACAGGGGCGAGCAGTACTTC	CASGLHRGEQYF
TRBV2	TRBJ2-1	TRBD1	.	TGTGCCAGCATTAACAGGGGCAATGAGCAGTTCTTC	CASINRGNEQFF
TRBV30	TRBJ2-7	.	.	TGTGCCTGGACCCGAGGGCCGGTCTCCTACGAGCAGTACTTC	CAWTRGPVSYEQYF
TRBV6-5	TRBJ2-7	TRBD2	.	TGTGCCAGCAGTTACAGGGAGCGGGGTACTACCTACGAGCAGTACTTC	CASSYRERGTTYEQYF
TRBV6-6	TRBJ1-2	TRBD1	.	TGTGCCAGCAGGGGGATGGACAGGGGCTTCTATGGCTACACCTTC	CASRGMDRGFYGYTF
TRBV5-1	TRBJ2-7	.	.	TGCGCCAGCAGCTTGGCCAGCCTGGGGGTCTACGAGCAGTACTTC	CASSLASLGVYEQYF
TRBV19	TRBJ1-5	TRBD1	.	TGTGCCAGTAGTACACTGGACAGGGGGCGAGAAAATAGCAATCAGCCCCAGCATTTT	CASSTLDRGRENSNQPQHF
TRBV6-5	TRBJ1-5	TRBD1	.	TGTGCCAGCAGACCGGGACAGGGATCGAATCAGCCCCAGCATTTT	CASRPGQGSNQPQHF
TRBV6-1	TRBJ2-1	.	.	TGTGCCAGTTTTACTAGGGCGAGCTCCTACAATGAGCAGTTCTTC	CASFTRASSYNEQFF
TRBV29-1	TRBJ2-3	.	.	TGCAGCGCCGCCCGCGGAAGCACAGATACGCAGTATTTT	CSAARGSTDTQYF
TRBV6-6	TRBJ1-6	.	.	TGTGCCAGCAGTTACGGTGGAGATAATTCACCCCTCCACTTT	CASSYGGDNSPLHF
TRBV4-2	TRBJ1-1	.	.	TGTGCCAGCAGCCAAGCGGGCCAGAACACTGAAGCTTTCTTT	CASSQAGQNTEAFF
TRBV5-1	TRBJ2-5	.	.	TGCGCCAGCAGCTCCGGGGGCGGGGTCGGCGAGACCCAGTACTTC	CASSSGGGVGETQYF
TRBV19	TRBJ1-6	.	.	TGTGCCAGTAGTATTGGGGGTTCGAATTCACCCCTCCACTTT	CASSIGGSNSPLHF
TRBV7-3	TRBJ2-3	TRBD2	.	TGTGCCAGCAGCTTAATAGCGGGGGGTTCAAATACGCAGTATTTT	CASSLIAGGSNTQYF
TRBV9	TRBJ2-7	TRBD1	.	TGTGCCAGCAGCATTGGGGACAGAAACCCCCTCGAGCAGTACTTC	CASSIGDRNPLEQYF
TRBV5-1	TRBJ2-7	.	once	TGCGCCAGCAGCTTGGCGGCAGCCTACGAGCAGTACTTC	CASSLAAAYEQYF
TRBV9	TRBJ2-3	.	.	TGTGCCAGCAGCGTAGCGGGGGGCGCTAACACAGATACGCAGTATTTT	CASSVAGGANTDTQYF
TRBV6-5	TRBJ1-2	.	few	TGTGCCAGCACCGACAGATATGGCTACACCTTC	CASTDRYGYTF
TRBV25-1	TRBJ1-5	.	.	TGTGCCAGCAGTGGGGATTATAGCAATCAGCCCCAGCATTTT	CASSGDYSNQPQHF
TRBV2	TRBJ1-6	TRBD1	.	TGTGCCAGCGGACAGGGTCCGGATTCACCCCTCCACTTT	CASGQGPDSPLHF
TRBV5-1	TRBJ1-2	TRBD1	few	TGCGCCAGCAGCTCAGATCAGGGGGCATTGGGCTACACCTTC	CASSSDQGALGYTF
TRBV5-1	TRBJ2-1	TRBD2	.	TGCGCCAGCAGCCTGGCTAGCGGGGGGGCTCCGTGGTTCTTC	CASSLASGGAPWFF
TRBV5-1	TRBJ2-1	TRBD1	.	TGCGCCAGCTCCGAGGGGACAGGGGTAAGAGGTGAGCAGTTCTTC	CASSEGTGVRGEQFF
TRBV7-3	TRBJ2-3	TRBD2	.	TGTGCCAGCAGCAGGTCCGTTATGGGACTAGCGGGGGTCCCCCGATGGACAGATACGCAGTATTTT	CASSRSVMGLAGVPRWTDTQYF
TRBV5-4	TRBJ1-2	.	few	TGTGCCAGCAGCTTGGCGTTAAACAGGGAGGGCTACACCTTC	CASSLALNREGYTF
TRBV6-1	TRBJ1-6	.	.	TGTGCCAGCAGGGTACTCGACAGGCCTAGCCACTTT	CASRVLDRPSHF
TRBV5-1	TRBJ1-1	.	.	TGCGCCAGCAGCATTTCCGGTGTGAACACTGAAGCTTTCTTT	CASSISGVNTEAFF
TRBV5-1	TRBJ2-7	.	.	TGCGCCAGCAGCTTGGGGGGCTTCGAGGACGAGCAGTACTTC	CASSLGGFEDEQYF
TRBV29-1	TRBJ1-4	.	.	TGCAGCGTTGAAAAACTCTCCTCAACTAATGAAAAACTGTTTTTT	CSVEKLSSTNEKLFF